The present entry profiles one T cell receptor (beta chain) with its context. This clone occurred once. This clone's antigen is unknown. Base qualities are not provided; no much larger clone lies one nucleotide away. These data come from a study of blood T cell repertoires in COVID-19 (dated by TCRdb to about 2020). In terms of the full investigation: Samples covering the acute and convalescent phases of COVID-19 were provided by collaborators in the United States, Italy and Spain. The samples were drawn from two sources: the first 160 participants of the ongoing ImmuneRACE study, and 1,000 to 1,500 subjects contributed by 6 global collaborators. The sample metadata nearly always contained a de-identified subject ID, COVID-19 status, age in years and sex. Subjects who had been exposed to COVID-19, were actively infected with it, or had recovered from it provided the deeply sampled blood TCRbeta repertoires that made up the dataset. Where HLA class I and class II types were available, the types were taken from metadata supplied by the sample provider, not from assay-based typing. The prospective study material was composed of cDNA or gDNA derived from T cells, B-cell-depleted T cells, or PBMCs. The repertoires were released in a freely available public database intended as a resource for research on the immune response to SARS-CoV-2.

Whole blood was collected in K2EDTA tubes by collaborating institutions according to the institutions' own protocols. Collaborator samples were shipped for TCRbeta analysis as frozen whole blood, isolated PBMCs, or DNA extracted from either sample type. The immunoSEQ Assay, a bias-controlled multiplex PCR, was used to amplify TCRbeta CDR3 regions from genomic DNA. As for the original processing: Within the assay, amplification of reference gene primers was used to estimate how many nucleated cells each sample contained. To quantify the absolute abundance of each unique TCRbeta CDR3 rearrangement, sequence reads were collapsed and filtered. Productive Simpson clonality was computed per sample as the square root of Simpson's diversity index over productive rearrangements. TCRdb limited this immuneACCESS table to in-frame rearrangements with V and J called. A share of clones is missing; checked studies link under half to unresolved V genes, and the rest is unexplained. V, J and clone size were drawn from that table, and D and trimming were deduced from the DNA. For this sample the table gives 90,000 or so clones, of which 70% to 90% were detected only once. Over 0.45% of the sample is taken by the ten largest.

The CDR3 holds 11 amino acids from the cysteine to the phenylalanine. CDR3 DNA only is kept here, 33 bases in frame from base 1. As encoded in the germline V gene, CDR1 is WSHSY while CDR2 is SAAADI. V is trimmed back by 6 bases and J by 15 bases, and the junction contains 6 bases that no gene match accounts for. The paper's findings and limits, for the study overall: Clinical and demographic metadata were provided uncurated, with the amount varying by source and participant.

The receptor's source is a man aged 60 to 69 with acute or convalescent COVID-19. Source material: peripheral blood. This receptor chain uses TRBV10-2 and TRBJ2-1; 9 bases in the middle match TRBD1. The CDR3 reads as follows: CASRAGQGLFF. The DNA is as follows: TGCGCCAGCAGAGCTGGACAGGGGCTGTTCTTC.